The 30 T cell receptor beta chains below all came from one sample that was sequenced in a study of blood T cells in healthy people across ages (dated by TCRdb to the mid-2010s). Library preparation was by 5' RACE. The sequencer was an Illumina HiSeq 2500. The second PCR ran for about 6 to 11 cycles and used a J-beta primer mix along with a sample-barcoded 5' primer. Through fastp at Q25 and MiXCR, TCRdb rebuilt clones from the public reads, retaining in-frame beta chains. Entries are consolidated by CDR3 protein sequence, retaining the most common genes and DNA. In this sample the table shows over 950,000 distinct CDR3 sequences, about 53% of which occur a single time. 20% to 25% of the sample lies in the top ten. The sequencing sample was made of blood. The receptors stem from a woman between 55 and 75 years old in good health.

This chain uses TRBV6-2 or TRBV6-3 with TRBJ2-3; possibly TRBD2 for D (6 bases). This CDR3 comprises 12 residues. Germline V gene data show CDR1 as MNHEY and CDR2 as SVGEGT. The ends were cut back, 7 bases at V and 10 bases at J, with 15 bases in the middle. The CDR3 loop reads CASMAGLVSQYF. The CDR3, as DNA: TGTGCCAGCATGGCGGGACTTGTCTCGCAGTATTTT.

The genes are TRBV14 and TRBJ1-1; 10 positions match TRBD1. CDR1 is SGHDN, CDR2 FVKESK, per germline. The ends lost 1 base at V and 4 bases at J; junction bases unmatched: 0. CDR3 size: 14 residues. The CDR3 sequence: CASSQGTGGTEAFF. Here the CDR3 DNA reads TGTGCCAGCAGCCAAGGGACAGGGGGCACTGAAGCTTTCTTT.

V usage is TRBV6-5 and J usage is TRBJ1-4; 7 bases match TRBD1. Trimming cost V 5 bases and J 0 bases; bases outside gene matches: 6. The CDR3 totals 16 residues. CDR1 is MNHEY, CDR2 SVGAGI, per germline. For the CDR3, the DNA is TGTGCCAGCAGTCGATCGGGACAGTCAACTAATGAAAAACTGTTTTTT. Its protein is CASSRSGQSTNEKLFF.

The CDR3 loop is CATSRSTGTQETQYF. The DNA for the CDR3 is TGTGCCACCAGCAGATCTACGGGAACCCAAGAGACCCAGTACTTC. V and J are TRBV15 and TRBJ2-5, with D tentatively TRBD2 (5 bases). The germline V and J ends were trimmed by 2 bases and 1 base, with 11 bases remaining between them. This CDR3 has 15 amino acids. Per the germline V gene, CDR1 is LNHNV and CDR2 is YYDKDF (reference sequence).

V is TRBV7-9 and J is TRBJ2-5; D unclear. The tail of the sequence fits TRBJ2-7 better, so the J call may be wrong. The CDR3 sequence is 13 residues long. Germline CDR1 and CDR2: SEHNR and FQNEAQ (reference sequence). The CDR3 reads CASSSDTAYEQYF. DNA for the CDR3: TGTGCCAGCAGCTCCGACACAGCCTACGAGCAGTACTTC.

As DNA, the CDR3 is TGCAGTGCTAGAGAGGTAGCGGGAGGGCAAGAGACCCAGTACTTC. Residues: CSAREVAGGQETQYF. The chain employs TRBV20-1 and TRBJ2-5; 11 bases are shared with TRBD2. Germline V gene sequence: CDR1 DFQATT, CDR2 SNEGSKA (reference sequence). The CDR3 consists of 15 residues. The trim removed 0 bases at V and 2 bases at J, leaving 2 bases unmatched.

The chain links TRBV20-1 to TRBJ2-7; perhaps TRBD1 as D (6 bases). V shed 5 bases and J shed 3 bases, with 14 bases lying between them. Germline CDR1 is DFQATT and CDR2 is SNEGSKA (reference sequence). This CDR3 region has 13 residues. CDR3 sequence: CSAPPTGRYEQYV. For the CDR3, the DNA is TGCAGTGCTCCGCCGACAGGCCGCTACGAGCAGTACGTC.

The chain carries TRBV10-2 and TRBJ2-1; the match to TRBD2 covers 10 bases. V shed 7 bases and J 6 bases; nucleotides not matched to a gene: 3. In germline, CDR1 is WSHSY, CDR2 SAAADI. There are 13 residues in the CDR3. The DNA of the CDR3 is TGCGCCAGCACTAGCGGGAGTCGCAATGAGCAGTTCTTC. Protein: CASTSGSRNEQFF.

V is TRBV7-9 and J is TRBJ2-3, with D perhaps matching TRBD2 (6 bases). The germline gives CDR1 SEHNR, CDR2 FQNEAQ (reference sequence). V lost 0 bases and J lost 4, with 14 bases in between. The CDR3 spans 16 residues. CDR3 in DNA: TGTGCCAGCAGCTTAGCGCCGGGGGTCCCTTCAGATACGCAGTATTTT. Translation gives CASSLAPGVPSDTQYF.

This clonotype was detected only a few times. The chain is built from TRBV20-1 and TRBJ1-4, with 8 bases matching TRBD1. With V trimmed by 0 bases and J by 7 bases, 7 bases remained unmatched. CDR3 length: 15 residues. Germline CDR1 DFQATT, CDR2 SNEGSKA (reference sequence). CDR3 coding DNA: TGCAGTGCTAGAGATCGGGACAGGCGGGGTGAAAAACTGTTTTTT. This gives the protein CSARDRDRRGEKLFF.

V and J are TRBV20-1 and TRBJ2-5; D tentatively fits TRBD1 or TRBD2 (6 bases each). The CDR3 sequence is 15 residues long. Germline V gives CDR1 DFQATT, CDR2 SNEGSKA (reference sequence). The germline V and J ends were trimmed by 5 bases and 2 bases, with 18 bases remaining between them. DNA for the CDR3: TGCAGTGCTGTGAAGGGGGGTGGGATTCAAGAGACCCAGTACTTC. Protein product: CSAVKGGGIQETQYF.

CDR3: CAISVGQPTDTQYF. The CDR3 DNA sequence: TGTGCCATCAGTGTTGGACAGCCCACAGATACGCAGTATTTT. The V gene is TRBV10-3, the J gene TRBJ2-3, with D possibly matching TRBD1 (6 bases). This CDR3 is built from 14 residues. The V and J ends lost 4 bases and 2 bases respectively, with 10 bases between them. The germline gives CDR1 ENHRY, CDR2 SYGVKD.

CDR3 protein: CASSLSAGEQYF. CDR3 bases: TGTGCCAGCTCCCTTTCAGCCGGGGAGCAGTACTTC. The genes are TRBV27 and TRBJ2-5; D may be TRBD2 (5 bases). The CDR3 extends over 12 amino acids. CDR1 is MNHEY and CDR2 is SMNVEV in the germline V gene (reference sequence). V lost 8 bases to trimming and J lost 11 bases, with 18 bases between them.

This chain connects TRBV27 to TRBJ2-4; either TRBD1 or TRBD2 may supply D (5 bases each). The DNA end is more similar to TRBJ2-7, so the J call may be wrong. This CDR3 has 15 amino acids. Germline V gene data show CDR1 as MNHEY and CDR2 as SMNVEV (reference sequence). The chain's CDR3 is CASSLQGSGNYEQYF. CDR3 nucleotides: TGTGCCAGCAGTTTACAGGGATCGGGGAACTACGAGCAGTACTTC.

This clonotype occurred once. This chain joins TRBV7-3 and TRBJ2-3, with 8 positions matching TRBD2. The trim removed 7 bases at V and 6 bases at J, leaving 12 bases unmatched. CDR1 is SGHTA and CDR2 is FQGTGA in the germline V gene. This CDR3 comprises 15 residues. The CDR3 DNA sequence: TGTGCCAGCACCGACCGGGGGGGCAGAAACGATACGCAGTATTTT. Translation: CASTDRGGRNDTQYF. Filled out from reference TRBV7-3 and TRBJ2-3, the complete variable domain reads GAGVSQTPSNKVTEKGKYVELRCDPISGHTALYWYRQSLGQGPEFLIYFQGTGAADDSGLPNDRFFAVRPEGSVSTLKIQRTERGDSAVYLCASTDRGGRNDTQYFGPGTRLTVL.

Here the CDR3 DNA reads TGTGCCAGCAGCCGACAACAAAGCAGGGTCGAGCAGTACTTC. Translated: CASSRQQSRVEQYF. This rearrangement joins TRBV27 to TRBJ2-5; D may be TRBD1 (5 bases). Near its end, the DNA agrees better with TRBJ2-7, so the J call may be wrong. Germline V gives CDR1 MNHEY, CDR2 SMNVEV (reference sequence). The CDR3 covers 14 residues.

The CDR3 nucleotides are TGTGCCAGCAGCTCTAGAGGGGGTGGCTATGGCTACACCTTC. This codes for CASSSRGGGYGYTF. The chain combines TRBV7-2 with TRBJ1-2; tentatively, D is TRBD1 (6 bases). This CDR3 is 14 amino acids long. Between the trimmed V and J ends, which lost 4 bases and 4 bases, there was a span of 13 bases. Germline V CDR1 and CDR2: SGHTA, FQGNSA.

The rearrangement joins TRBV5-8 to TRBJ2-5; 8 bases agree with TRBD1. Losses at the gene ends were 0 bases for V and 1 base for J; bases not matched to a gene: 5. CDR3 length: 16 residues. In germline, CDR1 is SGHTS, CDR2 YDEGEE. The CDR3 DNA sequence: TGTGCCAGCAGCTTGGGGGACAGGAGGGGCCAAGAGACCCAGTACTTC. It codes for CASSLGDRRGQETQYF.

The rearrangement uses TRBV7-2 and TRBJ2-7; D assignment may be TRBD1 or TRBD2 (6 bases each). The V gene lost 1 base and the J gene lost 5 bases, with 21 bases spanning the gap. Germline values: CDR1 SGHTA, CDR2 FQGNSA. This CDR3 is 17 amino acids long. The CDR3 here is CASSLGGAVSGLNEQYF. In DNA, the CDR3 is TGTGCCAGCAGCTTAGGGGGGGCGGTGAGCGGATTGAACGAGCAGTACTTC.

The rearrangement uses TRBV6-6 and TRBJ2-4; 7 nucleotides match TRBD2. The J call may be incorrect, as the DNA end agrees better with TRBJ2-5. The CDR3 consists of 16 residues. The germline CDR1 and CDR2 sequences are MNHNY and SVGAGI (reference sequence). As DNA, the CDR3 is TGTGCCAGCAGCCAATTCCGGGCTAGCGGCCAAGAGACCCAGTACTTC. It encodes CASSQFRASGQETQYF.

V usage is TRBV20-1 and J usage is TRBJ1-6, with TRBD1 matching 7 bases. The CDR3 is 17 amino acids. Losses at the gene ends were 5 bases for V and 3 bases for J; bases not matched to a gene: 13. The germline gives CDR1 DFQATT, CDR2 SNEGSKA (reference sequence). The CDR3 spells CSAPPTGQGRYNSPLHF. The DNA of the CDR3 is TGCAGTGCTCCACCGACAGGGCAGGGGCGCTATAATTCACCCCTCCACTTT.

This clonotype was seen more than once but under ten times. The gene calls are TRBV7-2 and TRBJ2-3; D uncertain. Germline V gives CDR1 SGHTA, CDR2 FQGNSA. V lost 5 bases to trimming and J lost 2 bases, with 8 bases between them. This CDR3 contains 13 residues. The DNA of the CDR3 is TGTGCCAGCAGCACAATGACCACAGATACGCAGTATTTT. Encoded protein: CASSTMTTDTQYF. The entire variable domain, with the rest obtained from reference TRBV7-2 and TRBJ2-3, is as follows: GAGVSQSPSNKVTEKGKDVELRCDPISGHTALYWYRQSLGQGLEFLIYFQGNSAPDKSGLPSDRFSAERTGGSVSTLTIQRTQQEDSAVYLCASSTMTTDTQYFGPGTRLTVL.

This chain links TRBV28 with TRBJ2-7, with 8 nucleotides matching TRBD2. Trimming at V came to 7 bases and at J to 0 bases, leaving 5 bases not matched to a gene. This CDR3 spans 14 amino acids. Germline V lookup: CDR1 MDHEN, CDR2 SYDVKM. CDR3 in DNA: TGTGCCAGCACCCTGACTAGCGCCTCCTACGAGCAGTACTTC. Translation gives CASTLTSASYEQYF. Drawing the rest from reference TRBV28 and TRBJ2-7, the complete variable domain is DVKVTQSSRYLVKRTGEKVFLECVQDMDHENMFWYRQDPGLGLRLIYFSYDVKMKEKGDIPEGYSVSREKKERFSLILESASTNQTSMYLCASTLTSASYEQYFGPGTRLTVT.

This sequence joins TRBV28 and TRBJ2-3, with 8 bases matching TRBD2. Losses at the gene ends were 4 bases for V and 5 bases for J; bases not matched to a gene: 8. The V gene's germline CDR1 is MDHEN and CDR2 SYDVKM. CDR3 length: 15 amino acids. CDR3 region: CASSSPGLARDTQYF. The CDR3 coding sequence is TGTGCCAGCAGTTCCCCCGGACTAGCTAGAGATACGCAGTATTTT.

The rearrangement links TRBV14 to TRBJ1-1; D perhaps matches TRBD1 (6 bases). The germline gives CDR1 SGHDN, CDR2 FVKESK. This CDR3 has 12 residues. Deletions cut 4 bases from V and 9 bases from J, with 12 bases between. The CDR3, as DNA: TGTGCCAGCAGCCTACCCCGGGACAAAGCTTTCTTT. It specifies CASSLPRDKAFF. Supplemented by reference TRBV14 and TRBJ1-1, the full variable domain reads EAGVTQFPSHSVIEKGQTVTLRCDPISGHDNLYWYRRVMGKEIKFLLHFVKESKQDESGMPNNRFLAERTGGTYSTLKVQPAELEDSGVYFCASSLPRDKAFFGQGTRLTVV.

The rearrangement links TRBV3-1 to TRBJ1-6; D may be TRBD1 (5 bases). This CDR3 is built from 15 residues. In germline, CDR1 is LGHDT, CDR2 YNNKEL (reference sequence). The V end was cut by 6 bases, the J end by 9 bases, with 18 bases between. CDR3 loop: CASSPFSGKSSPLHF. The DNA of the CDR3 is TGTGCCAGCAGTCCCTTTTCAGGGAAGAGTTCACCCCTCCACTTT.

The gene calls are TRBV3-1 and TRBJ1-4; 8 nucleotides line up with TRBD1. The CDR3 has 15 residues. Germline V gives CDR1 LGHDT, CDR2 YNNKEL (reference sequence). V gave up 4 bases and J gave up 8 bases; unmatched junction bases: 9. CDR3 coding DNA: TGTGCCAGCAGCCTACTCGTGACAGGGGTCGAAAAACTGTTTTTT. Encoded protein: CASSLLVTGVEKLFF.

This clonotype came up once. V gene TRBV7-2 combines with J gene TRBJ1-6; 8 nucleotides line up with TRBD1. CDR3 length equals 16 residues. The J segment lost 1 base and the V segment lost 5 bases, leaving 4 bases of the junction unmatched. The V gene's germline CDR1 is SGHTA and CDR2 FQGNSA. CDR3 nucleotide sequence: TGTGCCAGCAGCCAACAGGGGGGGTCCTATAATTCACCCCTCCACTTT. Amino acid sequence: CASSQQGGSYNSPLHF.

CDR3 loop: CASRQGARSEKLFF. Written as DNA, the CDR3 is TGTGCCAGCAGACAGGGGGCGCGGAGTGAAAAACTGTTTTTT. The J gene is TRBJ1-4, the V gene TRBV6-1; 9 nucleotides align to TRBD1. V was clipped by 6 bases and J by 7 bases; unmatched bases: 6. CDR3 length: 14 residues. From germline, CDR1 is MNHNS and CDR2 SASEGT.

The genes are TRBV5-1 and TRBJ2-1, with 13 bases identical to TRBD2. J lost 6 bases, V lost 4 bases, and 7 bases had no gene match. Germline V gives CDR1 SGHRS, CDR2 YFSETQ. The CDR3 runs 16 residues. The CDR3 spells CASSTGLAGVGNEQFF. CDR3 nucleotide sequence: TGCGCCAGCAGCACCGGACTAGCGGGAGTCGGCAATGAGCAGTTCTTC.